This T cell receptor beta chain comes out of a study of blood T cell repertoires in COVID-19. The CDR3 covers 14 residues. Deletions cut 3 bases from V and 0 bases from J, with 6 bases between. CDR1 is SNHLY, CDR2 FYNNEI, per germline. Profiling relied on immunoSEQ multiplex PCR, and the TCRdb table lists in-frame clones only, not all of them. This sample has approximately 61,000 clones, with around 88% found just once. The genes are TRBV2 and TRBJ1-3; the D is unclear. The receptor comes from a human donor in a cohort sampled during active COVID-19. Specimen: peripheral blood. CDR3 sequence: CASSDRSSGNTIYF. The CDR3 DNA sequence: TGTGCCAGCAGTGACAGATCCTCTGGAAACACCATATATTTT. Using reference TRBV2 and TRBJ1-3 for the parts outside the CDR3, the full variable domain is EPEVTQTPSHQVTQMGQEVILRCVPISNHLYFYWYRQILGQKVEFLVSFYNNEISEKSEIFDDQFSVERPDGSNFTLKIRSTKLEDSAMYFCASSDRSSGNTIYFGEGSWLTVV.